A selection of T cell receptor beta chains follows, all from one sample in a study of blood T cells in healthy people across ages. MiXCR, applied by TCRdb to the 5' RACE reads, yields one record per CDR3 protein. The table has approximately 960,000 distinct CDR3 sequences, 25% to 35% seen once; the top ten hold more than 8.5%. The data were also submitted as part of a second study, on T cells of mothers and their children.

The specimen was blood. The receptors originated from a woman in her forties in good health. Both conserved end residues are trimmed from each CDR3. Each record gives: CDR3 length, J gene, V gene, CDR3 protein.

CDR3 length: 14; J gene: TRBJ2-5; V gene: TRBV5-1; CDR3 protein: ASSFSGQANQETQY
CDR3 length: 15; J gene: TRBJ2-7; V gene: TRBV7-8; CDR3 protein: ASSPGGEVFYSYEQY
CDR3 length: 14; J gene: TRBJ2-1; V gene: TRBV5-1; CDR3 protein: ASSLDPGSSYNEQF
CDR3 length: 12; J gene: TRBJ2-5; V gene: TRBV6-2/TRBV6-3; CDR3 protein: ASSWRGRQETQY
CDR3 length: 14; J gene: TRBJ1-4; V gene: TRBV4-1; CDR3 protein: ASSQEPGVGNEKLF
CDR3 length: 13; J gene: TRBJ2-7; V gene: TRBV28; CDR3 protein: ASSRPGTGASEQY
CDR3 length: 12; J gene: TRBJ2-3; V gene: TRBV28; CDR3 protein: ASIDPQITDTQY
CDR3 length: 13; J gene: TRBJ1-2; V gene: TRBV4-2; CDR3 protein: AGSQEADAPGGYT
CDR3 length: 12; J gene: TRBJ2-7; V gene: TRBV6-6; CDR3 protein: TSSPTQGAYEQY
CDR3 length: 15; J gene: .; V gene: TRBV7-2; CDR3 protein: ASSLGTSGGGQETQF
CDR3 length: 12; J gene: TRBJ1-2; V gene: TRBV5-1; CDR3 protein: ASSSMDRAGGYT
CDR3 length: 11; J gene: TRBJ2-7; V gene: TRBV20-1; CDR3 protein: SAFRDRGYEQY
CDR3 length: 10; J gene: TRBJ2-3; V gene: TRBV13; CDR3 protein: ASSLRLDTQY
CDR3 length: 14; J gene: TRBJ2-1; V gene: TRBV19; CDR3 protein: ASSISRTGGYNEQF
CDR3 length: 14; J gene: TRBJ2-4; V gene: TRBV3-1; CDR3 protein: ASSPTDRGLRGIQY
CDR3 length: 12; J gene: TRBJ2-2; V gene: TRBV29-1; CDR3 protein: GVGGRGLGGELF
CDR3 length: 13; J gene: TRBJ2-7; V gene: TRBV20-1; CDR3 protein: SAPRLVGGSYEQY
CDR3 length: 13; J gene: TRBJ2-3; V gene: TRBV20-1; CDR3 protein: SVTTGTSVSDTQY
CDR3 length: 10; J gene: TRBJ1-4; V gene: TRBV20-1; CDR3 protein: SARAEQEKLF
CDR3 length: 12; J gene: TRBJ1-4; V gene: TRBV27; CDR3 protein: ASSFNQWEEKLF